The source of this T cell receptor (beta chain) is a study of blood T cell repertoires in COVID-19. Study background: Whether acute or convalescent, the COVID-19 samples came from the United States, Italy and Spain. The analysed material was cDNA or gDNA that came from T cells, B-cell-depleted T cells, or PBMCs.

As processed by the authors: How many nucleated cells were present was estimated from reference gene primer amplification. Measured with immunoSEQ multiplex PCR; TCRdb has only the in-frame clones, and not every one. V and J calls and clone size follow that table, whereas D and trimming were derived from the DNA. The top ten hold around 13% of the sample, which has around 300,000 clones, approximately 86% seen once. CDR1 is LNHDA, CDR2 SQIVND, per germline (reference sequence). V gave up 9 bases and J gave up 4 bases, with 12 bases separating them. This CDR3 spans 12 amino acids. Sequencing was performed on peripheral blood. The J gene is TRBJ1-1, the V gene TRBV19, with a possible D match to TRBD1 (5 bases). This receptor was taken from a woman aged 70-85 years with COVID-19, enrolled during active disease. CDR3 in amino acids: CASRQGTTEAFF. CDR3 DNA: TGTGCCAGCAGGCAGGGAACCACTGAAGCTTTCTTT.